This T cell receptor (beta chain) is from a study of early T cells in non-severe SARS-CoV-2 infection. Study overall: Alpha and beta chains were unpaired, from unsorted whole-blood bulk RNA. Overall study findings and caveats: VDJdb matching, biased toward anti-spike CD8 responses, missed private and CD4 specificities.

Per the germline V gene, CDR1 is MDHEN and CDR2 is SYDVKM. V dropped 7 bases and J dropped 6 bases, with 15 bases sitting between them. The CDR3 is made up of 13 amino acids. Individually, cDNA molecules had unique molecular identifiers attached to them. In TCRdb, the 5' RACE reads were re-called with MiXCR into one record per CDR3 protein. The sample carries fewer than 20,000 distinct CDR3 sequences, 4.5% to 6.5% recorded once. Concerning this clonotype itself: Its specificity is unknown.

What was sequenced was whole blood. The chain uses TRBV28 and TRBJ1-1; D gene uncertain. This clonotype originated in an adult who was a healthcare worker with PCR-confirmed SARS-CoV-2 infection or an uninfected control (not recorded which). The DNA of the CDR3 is TGTGCCAGCACCACAAAGGCCCTAGCTGAAGCTTTCTTT. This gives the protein CASTTKALAEAFF.